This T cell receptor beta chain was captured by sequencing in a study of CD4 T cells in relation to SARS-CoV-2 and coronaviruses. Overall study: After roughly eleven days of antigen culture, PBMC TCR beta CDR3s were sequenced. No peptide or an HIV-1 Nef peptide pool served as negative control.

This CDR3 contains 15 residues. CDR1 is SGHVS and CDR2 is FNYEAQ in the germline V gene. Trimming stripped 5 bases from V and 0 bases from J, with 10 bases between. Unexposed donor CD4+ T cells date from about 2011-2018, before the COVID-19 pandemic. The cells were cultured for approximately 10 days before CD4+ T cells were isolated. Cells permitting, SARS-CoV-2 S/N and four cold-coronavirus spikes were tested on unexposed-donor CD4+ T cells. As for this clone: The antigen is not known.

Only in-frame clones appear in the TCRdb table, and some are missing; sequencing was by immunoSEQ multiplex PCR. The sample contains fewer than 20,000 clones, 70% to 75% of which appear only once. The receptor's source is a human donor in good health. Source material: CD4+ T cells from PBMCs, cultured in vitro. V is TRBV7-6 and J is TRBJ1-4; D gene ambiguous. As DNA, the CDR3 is TGTGCCAGCAGCATGCGCAGAGCAACTAATGAAAAACTGTTTTTT. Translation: CASSMRRATNEKLFF.